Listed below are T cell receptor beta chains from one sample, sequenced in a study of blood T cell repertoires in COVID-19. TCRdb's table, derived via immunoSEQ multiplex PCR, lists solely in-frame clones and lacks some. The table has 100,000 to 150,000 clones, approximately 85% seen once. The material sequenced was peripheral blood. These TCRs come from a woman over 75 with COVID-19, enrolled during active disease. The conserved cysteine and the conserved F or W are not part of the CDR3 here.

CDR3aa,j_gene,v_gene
ASGSEREYTGELF,TRBJ2-2,TRBV6-5
ASSVGTSVSYEQY,TRBJ2-7,TRBV7-9
ATSVSGTGNTEAF,TRBJ1-1,TRBV24-1
ASSFGTGNEKLF,TRBJ1-4,TRBV27
ASVLSGRPVTELF,TRBJ2-2,TRBV28
ASSFFLPLSGGTSTDTQY,TRBJ2-3,TRBV7-8
ASSRGLAGGGGGELF,TRBJ2-2,TRBV9
ASSGLAGSGTDTQY,TRBJ2-3,TRBV19
ASSYATVIGNQPQH,TRBJ1-5,TRBV6-2/TRBV6-3
ASSIIGPRDQPQH,TRBJ1-5,TRBV19
ASTGTANTEAF,TRBJ1-1,TRBV2
ASSEIVNEQF,TRBJ2-1,TRBV7-9
ASSPGLAGDRGEQF,TRBJ2-1,TRBV3-1/TRBV3-2
ASSLSTGSSPLH,TRBJ1-6,TRBV5-1
ASSSLPGLAGGLGEQF,TRBJ2-1,TRBV23-1
ASSEKTGNYEQY,TRBJ2-7,TRBV6-1
ASSLVDSRLSPLH,TRBJ1-6,TRBV7-2
ASSPPSGRRRNEQF,TRBJ2-1,TRBV11-2
ASSFLRGTEAF,TRBJ1-1,TRBV5-1
ASTHGDSLPTGELF,TRBJ2-2,TRBV21-1
ASSPRPDNEQF,TRBJ2-1,TRBV7-3